The present TCR beta chain was sequenced within a study of shared T cell receptors in the human thymus. Method: immunoSEQ multiplex PCR; TCRdb's copy keeps in-frame clones and lacks some. The sample includes hundreds of thousands of clones, 70% to 90% of them seen just once. CDR3 length: 16 amino acids. Per germline, CDR1 SGHRS and CDR2 YFSETQ. Deletions cut 4 bases from V and 8 bases from J, with 19 bases between. This sample was shared with a second study, whose subject was human thymus T cells. That study reports: Finnish infants who were healthy and having corrective surgery for congenital heart defects made up the donors. Reports from related research described highly overlapping thymic repertoires among unrelated individuals.

This chain joins TRBV5-1 and TRBJ1-6; D is perhaps TRBD1 (5 bases). Sequences were obtained from thymocytes. This clonotype originated in a girl less than two years old with a congenital heart defect. For the CDR3, the DNA is TGCGCCAGCAGCCACAAGTTGGGGCAGATCCATTCACCCCTCCACTTT. This translates into CASSHKLGQIHSPLHF.